A single sample is the source of the 25 T cell receptor beta chains below, sequenced in a study of blood T cell repertoires in COVID-19. The repertoire was sequenced with immunoSEQ multiplex PCR; TCRdb's copy has only in-frame clones and lacks some. Of fewer than 35,000 clones in the sample, 65% to 90% were seen once. The sequencing input was peripheral blood. These receptors all stem from a man at least 80 years old with active or convalescent COVID-19.

The chain links TRBV12-5 to TRBJ2-3; D is perhaps TRBD1 or TRBD2 (5 bases each). CDR1 LGHNT and CDR2 FRNRAP come from the germline V gene. The V and J ends lost 6 bases and 5 bases respectively, with 18 bases between them. This CDR3 region has 15 residues. CDR3 protein: CASGLRGRAEDTQYF. The CDR3 region has the DNA TGTGCTAGTGGCTTGAGGGGCAGGGCTGAAGATACGCAGTATTTT.

The rearrangement links TRBV6-5 to TRBJ1-2; 7 nucleotides agree with TRBD1. Germline V gene sequence: CDR1 MNHEY, CDR2 SVGAGI. This CDR3 has 16 amino acids. V gave up 4 bases and J gave up 4 bases; unmatched junction bases: 12. The DNA of the CDR3 is TGTGCCAGCAGTTCCCCCGGCTCAGGGGGATCCTATGGCTACACCTTC. Amino acids: CASSSPGSGGSYGYTF.

V is TRBV5-1 and J is TRBJ2-3; possible D gene TRBD1, 5 bases. CDR1 is SGHRS and CDR2 is YFSETQ in the germline V gene. Trimming removed 1 base from V and 4 bases from J, with 13 bases in between. There are 15 residues in the CDR3. Here the CDR3 reads CASSLSQGSADTQYF. The CDR3 DNA reads as TGCGCCAGCAGCTTGTCTCAGGGTAGTGCAGATACGCAGTATTTT. Looking up the rest from reference TRBV5-1 and TRBJ2-3 gives the full variable domain: KAGVTQTPRYLIKTRGQQVTLSCSPISGHRSVSWYQQTPGQGLQFLFEYFSETQRNKGNFPGRFSGRQFSNSRSEMNVSTLELGDSALYLCASSLSQGSADTQYFGPGTRLTVL.

The chain employs TRBV24-1 and TRBJ2-1; D may be TRBD1 (6 bases). The CDR3 is made up of 16 amino acids. The germline V gene has CDR1 KGHDR and CDR2 SFDVKD. V lost 3 bases, J lost 2 bases, and 13 bases lay in between. In DNA, the CDR3 is TGTGCCACCAGTGATCCAGGGGCCTGGGCCTACAATGAGCAGTTCTTC. This sequence encodes CATSDPGAWAYNEQFF.

V usage is TRBV27 and J usage is TRBJ2-5, with 7 bases matching TRBD1. CDR1 and CDR2 (germline): MNHEY, SMNVEV (reference sequence). The CDR3 length is 16 residues. J lost 5 bases, V lost 5 bases, and 14 bases had no gene match. CDR3 DNA sequence: TGTGCCAGCAGTCCCCTGGAAGGGGGCGCATCCGAGACCCAGTACTTC. The encoded protein is CASSPLEGGASETQYF.

This chain uses TRBV6-4 with TRBJ2-1; 8 bases line up with TRBD1. V trimming: 2 bases; J trimming: 8 bases; junction bases outside the gene matches: 11. Germline V gene lookup returns CDR1 MRHNA and CDR2 SNTAGT. The CDR3 length is 16 residues. The CDR3 sequence: CASSDLQRTGCDEQFF. For the CDR3, the DNA is TGTGCCAGCAGTGACCTTCAAAGGACAGGGTGCGATGAGCAGTTCTTC.

This chain connects TRBV11-2 to TRBJ2-6; 12 bases are shared with TRBD2. This CDR3 spans 17 amino acids. V lost 5 bases and J lost 2; bases outside the gene matches: 4. The germline V gene encodes CDR1 SGHAT and CDR2 FQNNGV. The CDR3 region is CASSATSGRTGANVLTF. The CDR3 DNA follows: TGTGCCAGCAGCGCGACTAGCGGGAGAACTGGGGCCAACGTCCTGACTTTC. The whole variable domain, filled in from reference TRBV11-2 and TRBJ2-6, reads EAGVAQSPRYKIIEKRQSVAFWCNPISGHATLYWYQQILGQGPKLLIQFQNNGVVDDSQLPKDRFSAERLKGVDSTLKIQPAKLEDSAVYLCASSATSGRTGANVLTFGAGSRLTVL.

The chain couples TRBV28 to TRBJ1-4; D unresolved. V lost 5 bases to trimming and J lost 8 bases, with 12 bases between them. From germline, CDR1 is MDHEN and CDR2 SYDVKM. The CDR3 runs to 13 residues. CDR3 loop: CASSRGPGEKLFF. The CDR3 coding sequence is TGTGCCAGCAGTCGGGGTCCGGGGGAAAAACTGTTTTTT.

The V and J genes are TRBV7-9 and TRBJ2-5, with a possible D match to TRBD1 (6 bases). V lost 5 bases to trimming and J lost 4 bases, with 11 bases between them. In germline, CDR1 is SEHNR, CDR2 FQNEAQ (reference sequence). CDR3 length: 13 residues. This CDR3 is CASSRDTRETQYF. CDR3 sequence (DNA): TGTGCCAGCAGCCGGGACACTAGAGAGACCCAGTACTTC.

The rearrangement joins TRBV20-1 to TRBJ2-5, with D tentatively TRBD2 (6 bases). CDR1 is DFQATT, CDR2 SNEGSKA, per germline (reference sequence). This CDR3 comprises 12 residues. Trimming shortened V by 3 bases and J by 4 bases, and 9 bases separated the two germline ends. As DNA, the CDR3 is TGCAGTGCTAGTTACGGGAGAGAGACCCAGTACTTC. Its protein product is CSASYGRETQYF.

The V call is TRBV18, the J call TRBJ2-1; 7 positions match TRBD1. Germline CDR1 reads KGHSH; CDR2 reads LQKENI. This CDR3 contains 15 residues. V gave up 2 bases and J gave up 5 bases; unmatched junction bases: 6. As DNA, the CDR3 is TGTGCCAGCTCACCAAGTAGGGACAGAAACAATGAGCAGTTCTTC. It encodes CASSPSRDRNNEQFF.

The rearrangement links TRBV14 to TRBJ1-6; D is unresolved. The V gene's germline CDR1 is SGHDN and CDR2 FVKESK. The length of the CDR3 is 13 residues. Trimming removed 6 bases at V and 8 bases at J, with 11 bases between. The CDR3 is CASRITAHSPLHF. Here the CDR3 DNA reads TGTGCCAGCAGAATAACAGCCCATTCACCCCTCCACTTT. The whole variable domain, filled in from reference TRBV14 and TRBJ1-6, reads EAGVTQFPSHSVIEKGQTVTLRCDPISGHDNLYWYRRVMGKEIKFLLHFVKESKQDESGMPNNRFLAERTGGTYSTLKVQPAELEDSGVYFCASRITAHSPLHFGNGTRLTVT.

The genes are TRBV24-1 and TRBJ1-6; TRBD1 agrees at 8 bases. This CDR3 is built from 18 residues. Germline V gene lookup returns CDR1 KGHDR and CDR2 SFDVKD. V was clipped by 9 bases and J by 5 bases; unmatched bases: 17. The CDR3 nucleotides read TGTGCCACCGGCAGCGGCGAGGCAGGGGGCCTGAATAATTCACCCCTCCACTTT. Translated, it gives CATGSGEAGGLNNSPLHF.

This chain joins TRBV11-1 and TRBJ2-2; TRBD2 might be the D (5 bases). The CDR3 spans 14 residues. Trimming left V 4 bases short and J 4 bases short, with 10 bases between. Germline CDR1 and CDR2: SGHAT and FQDESV (reference sequence). CDR3 nucleotides: TGTGCCAGCAGCTCCCTCCGGGGCACCGGGGAGCTGTTTTTT. Its protein is CASSSLRGTGELFF.

The V and J genes are TRBV28 and TRBJ1-5; D ambiguous. Germline CDR1 reads MDHEN; CDR2 reads SYDVKM. V gave up 6 bases and J gave up 0 bases, with 18 bases separating them. There are 17 residues in the CDR3. The CDR3 region is CASSLPSSQSSNQPQHF. CDR3 in DNA: TGTGCCAGCAGCTTACCCTCCTCACAGAGTAGCAATCAGCCCCAGCATTTT.

V usage is TRBV6-5 and J usage is TRBJ1-6; 8 positions agree with TRBD1. V was clipped by 2 bases and J by 7 bases; unmatched bases: 4. Germline assignment: CDR1 MNHEY and CDR2 SVGAGI. This CDR3 has 15 residues. Here the CDR3 reads CASSYGRQGNSPLHF. The DNA of the CDR3 is TGTGCCAGCAGTTACGGTCGACAGGGGAATTCACCCCTCCACTTT.

The chain has TRBV4-1 and TRBJ2-3; 10 nucleotides match TRBD2. The CDR3 extends over 17 amino acids. Trimming took 1 base from V and 2 from J; bases not matched to a gene: 6. Germline lookup yields CDR1 MGHRA and CDR2 YSYEKL. CDR3 coding DNA: TGCGCCAGCAGCCAAGTCCCCAGCGGGGGGGCCACAGATACGCAGTATTTT. It specifies CASSQVPSGGATDTQYF.

Remarks on this clone: Other DNA sequences from this sample encode an identical CDR3 as well. The V and J genes are TRBV5-1 and TRBJ2-1, with unresolved D. This CDR3 comprises 12 residues. Germline V gene data show CDR1 as SGHRS and CDR2 as YFSETQ. Trimming cost V 1 base and J 5 bases, with 4 bases left between them. The CDR3 DNA reads TGCGCCAGCAGCTTGATCGACAATGAGCAGTTCTTC. This sequence encodes CASSLIDNEQFF. The full variable domain, completed using reference TRBV5-1 and TRBJ2-1, is KAGVTQTPRYLIKTRGQQVTLSCSPISGHRSVSWYQQTPGQGLQFLFEYFSETQRNKGNFPGRFSGRQFSNSRSEMNVSTLELGDSALYLCASSLIDNEQFFGPGTRLTVL.

V usage is TRBV28 and J usage is TRBJ2-7; TRBD2 is a possible D gene (5 bases). CDR1 and CDR2 from the germline V gene are MDHEN and SYDVKM. The CDR3 runs 15 residues. With 8 bases removed from V and 6 bases from J, the gap between germline ends came to 23 bases. Written as DNA, the CDR3 is TGTGCCAGCTCCCTCGAGGAGGCCACTCTGGGCGAGCAGTACTTC. It is translated as CASSLEEATLGEQYF.

The genes are TRBV6-5 and TRBJ1-5, with D unresolved. This CDR3 is built from 15 residues. CDR1 and CDR2 (germline): MNHEY, SVGAGI. V gave up 7 bases and J gave up 3 bases, with 16 bases separating them. This CDR3 is CASTKDPGHNQPQHF. The CDR3 nucleotides are TGTGCCAGCACCAAGGATCCGGGTCACAATCAGCCCCAGCATTTT.

This clone was seen more than once but under ten times. The chain joins TRBV28 to TRBJ2-7; possibly TRBD2 for D (5 bases). Trimming took off 5 bases at V and 3 bases at J, with 17 bases between the two ends. Germline V CDR1 and CDR2: MDHEN, SYDVKM. The CDR3 is 15 amino acids. The CDR3 loop reads CASSLPNWAGYEQYF. CDR3 nucleotides: TGTGCCAGCAGTCTACCAAATTGGGCGGGCTACGAGCAGTACTTC.

The chain links TRBV29-1 to TRBJ2-5, with TRBD2 identical over 9 bases. With 3 bases clipped from V and 5 bases from J, the junction kept 19 bases outside the gene matches. Germline V lookup: CDR1 SQVTM, CDR2 ANQGSEA. The CDR3 runs 18 residues. CDR3: CSVDGAVAGGAGAETQYF. CDR3 nucleotide sequence: TGCAGCGTTGACGGAGCGGTCGCGGGGGGGGCGGGGGCGGAGACCCAGTACTTC.

The V and J genes are TRBV5-6 and TRBJ1-4; TRBD1 is a possible D gene (5 bases). The germline V and J ends were trimmed by 2 bases and 3 bases, with 8 bases remaining between them. Germline V gene lookup returns CDR1 SGHDT and CDR2 YYEEEE. The CDR3 covers 14 residues. The CDR3, as DNA: TGTGCCAGCAGCTTTAGGGGTCCTAATGAAAAACTGTTTTTT. Residues: CASSFRGPNEKLFF.

The count of this clone is one. This chain connects TRBV19 to TRBJ1-2; maybe TRBD1 (5 bases). The length of the CDR3 is 15 residues. V lost 7 bases, J lost 13 bases, and 28 bases lay in between. Germline-derived CDR1 and CDR2 are LNHDA and SQIVND (reference sequence). The CDR3 DNA reads as TGTGCCAGTACGCCGGTAGTTAGGGGAGGCGAGGGATGCACCTTC. Its protein is CASTPVVRGGEGCTF.

This chain links TRBV6-5 with TRBJ2-3, with 7 bases matching TRBD1. With 8 bases clipped from V and 2 bases from J, the junction kept 10 bases outside the gene matches. This CDR3 spans 15 amino acids. Germline loops: CDR1 MNHEY, CDR2 SVGAGI. For the CDR3, the DNA is TGTGCCAGCGGGCAAGACAGGGTCTACACAGATACGCAGTATTTT. It encodes CASGQDRVYTDTQYF.